This paragraph reports one T cell receptor beta chain. Its antigen is not known. This sample is drawn from a study of cytomegalovirus exposure and HLA in healthy donors. Findings and caveats of the study: About 87% or about 30% of the time was how often most TCR beta V segments were productive, according to an earlier analysis. Accurate prediction of most subjects' HLA-A and HLA-B alleles from TCR beta sequences was reported. The authors judged a highly shared variant cluster likely a sequencing artifact. When analyzed later, a missense DCLRE1C variant was found to be linked to TCR beta V- and J-gene trimming.

The PCR contained 60 Vbeta and 13 Jbeta primers. Data came from immunoSEQ multiplex PCR; TCRdb stores just in-frame clones and leaves some out. The data hold around 150,000 clones, with around four fifths observed a single time. The CDR3 is 16 amino acids. Germline V gene data show CDR1 as PRHDT and CDR2 as FYEKMQ (reference sequence). Trimming removed 2 bases at V and 5 bases at J, with 17 bases between. J is TRBJ2-3 and V is TRBV13; D may be TRBD2 (5 bases). Material: PBMCs. This sequence was found in a man aged 25-45 years in good health and CMV-seronegative. The CDR3 DNA sequence: TGTGCCAGCAGCTTAAATCGGGAAGAAGACGGAGATACGCAGTATTTT. Its protein product is CASSLNREEDGDTQYF.